This T cell receptor (beta chain) was sequenced for a study of blood T cells in healthy people across ages. Study-wide background: The capture of about one barcoded beta molecule per two T cells was achieved by template switching.

A J-beta primer mix and a sample-barcoded 5' primer were used in a second PCR of about 7 to 12 cycles. TCRdb itself ran the 5' RACE reads through MiXCR, one entry per CDR3 protein. There are about 280,000 distinct CDR3 sequences in the sample; about 25% occur only once, and 29% lies in the top ten. Germline-derived CDR1 and CDR2 are WNHNN and SYGVQD (reference sequence). CDR3 length: 16 residues. V was pared by 10 bases and J by 0 bases, with 11 bases of the junction left unmatched. Aged roughly 6 to 95, donors were systemically healthy Caucasians from Russia. Samples had at least 6 million PBMCs isolated from them. Extraction of total RNA produced a minimum of 5.5 micrograms from each sample.

The gene calls are TRBV10-1 and TRBJ2-1; 8 nucleotides match TRBD2. Sequenced material: blood. This clonotype was obtained from a woman in her 70s in good health. CDR3 in amino acids: CAIPRLAPSSYNEQFF. The CDR3 bases are TGCGCCATCCCTCGACTAGCGCCCTCCTCCTACAATGAGCAGTTCTTC.